Detailed here is one TCR beta chain. This sample is part of a study of blood T cell repertoires in COVID-19. Across the study: T cells, B-cell-depleted T cells, or PBMCs provided the cDNA or gDNA that served as material.

Cohort allocation depended upon clinical history that participants reported. The method was immunoSEQ multiplex PCR; TCRdb's version includes in-frame clones alone and lacks a portion of them. Among some 270,000 clones listed, 80% to 90% were seen once. CDR3 length: 20 amino acids. The genes are TRBV21-1 and TRBJ2-5; the table's D call, TRBD2, has no DNA check behind it. TRBV21-1 has pseudogene status. This sequence originates from a woman in her 30s who had recovered from COVID-19. What was sequenced was PBMCs or T cells enriched from blood (not recorded which). CDR3 residues: CASSSKWSGDFKNYQETQYF. The CDR3 nucleotides read TGTGCCAGCAGCTCCAAATGGAGCGGCGACTTCAAAAACTACCAAGAGACCCAGTACTTC.